One sample yielded the 5 T cell receptor beta chains listed below, sequenced in a study of T cell repertoires in cytomegalovirus infection (dated by TCRdb to between 2017 and 2020). Sequencing took place on an Illumina HiSeq 1500. Starting from the raw public reads, TCRdb applied fastp trimming at Q25, assembled clones with MiXCR and retained in-frame beta chains. Rows merge per CDR3 protein into single entries with the most common DNA and genes. In this sample the table shows around 210,000 distinct CDR3 sequences, roughly 6.5% of which occur a single time. The top ten constitute 5.5% to 8% of the sample. Sequenced input: PBMCs. The receptors shown here come from a human donor in good health (CMV status not recorded). Some clones in this sample may be carry-over from other donors' samples.

V usage is TRBV30 and J usage is TRBJ2-1; 7 nucleotides line up with TRBD1. The CDR3 sequence is 12 residues long. Germline V gene sequence: CDR1 GTSNPN, CDR2 SVGIG (reference sequence). Unmatched junction bases numbered 2, after V lost 3 bases and J lost 6 bases. CDR3 sequence: CAWSGTVNEQFF. CDR3 coding DNA: TGTGCCTGGAGCGGGACAGTCAATGAGCAGTTCTTC.

The table lists this clonotype with many counts. The CDR3 loop is CSARRSETQYF. In DNA, the CDR3 is TGCAGTGCTAGGAGATCTGAGACCCAGTACTTC. The rearrangement links TRBV20-1 to TRBJ2-5; D gene unclear. Per germline, CDR1 DFQATT and CDR2 SNEGSKA (reference sequence). With 3 bases removed from V and 5 bases from J, the gap between germline ends came to 7 bases. The CDR3 consists of 11 residues.

This clonotype was recorded many times. This rearrangement joins TRBV12-3 or TRBV12-4 to TRBJ1-6, with TRBD1 matching over 9 bases. J gave up 9 bases and V 5 bases, and 8 bases lay outside the gene matches. The CDR3 length is 15 residues. The CDR3 region has the DNA TGTGCCAGCAGTCCCCGGACAGGGGCGAGTTCACCCCTCCACTTT. Its protein is CASSPRTGASSPLHF.

This clonotype was recorded at least ten times. V usage is TRBV7-9 and J usage is TRBJ1-6; no definite D call. Per the germline V gene, CDR1 is SEHNR and CDR2 is FQNEAQ (reference sequence). The length of the CDR3 is 14 residues. Trimming pared 6 bases from V and 8 bases from J, leaving 14 bases between. The CDR3 loop is CASSLTALDSPLHF. CDR3 DNA sequence: TGTGCCAGCAGTCTTACTGCACTAGATTCACCCCTCCACTTT.

This clonotype was seen many times. The CDR3 nucleotides are TGTGCCAGCAGCTTACCGGGACAGGGAACCGAGCAGTACTTC. Protein: CASSLPGQGTEQYF. The chain carries TRBV7-9 and TRBJ2-7; 9 bases agree with TRBD1. Unmatched junction bases numbered 5, after V lost 2 bases and J lost 6 bases. The germline CDR1 and CDR2 sequences are SEHNR and FQNEAQ (reference sequence). This CDR3 has 14 amino acids.